This entry concerns a single T cell receptor beta chain. Its antigen is not identified. The data were taken from a study of T cells in localized non-small cell lung cancer. Study results and limitations: Uninvolved adjacent lung had more T cell clonality than any other tissue, topping tumor.

The CDR3 runs 17 residues. CDR1 is LNHDA and CDR2 is SQIVND in the germline V gene (reference sequence). The V gene lost 4 bases and the J gene lost 2 bases, with 19 bases spanning the gap. TCRdb's copy holds only in-frame clones and misses some; the assay was immunoSEQ multiplex PCR. The table includes about 40,000 clones, roughly 79% detected once. This specimen was peripheral blood mononuclear cells, taken before any cancer treatment. The sequence derives from a male donor aged 60 or over with stage II lung adenocarcinoma. V and J are TRBV19 and TRBJ2-3; D is perhaps TRBD2 (5 bases). The CDR3 nucleotides are TGTGCCAGTAGTAAAGGCGACGAGGGTGCGGTCACAGATACGCAGTATTTT. This codes for CASSKGDEGAVTDTQYF.